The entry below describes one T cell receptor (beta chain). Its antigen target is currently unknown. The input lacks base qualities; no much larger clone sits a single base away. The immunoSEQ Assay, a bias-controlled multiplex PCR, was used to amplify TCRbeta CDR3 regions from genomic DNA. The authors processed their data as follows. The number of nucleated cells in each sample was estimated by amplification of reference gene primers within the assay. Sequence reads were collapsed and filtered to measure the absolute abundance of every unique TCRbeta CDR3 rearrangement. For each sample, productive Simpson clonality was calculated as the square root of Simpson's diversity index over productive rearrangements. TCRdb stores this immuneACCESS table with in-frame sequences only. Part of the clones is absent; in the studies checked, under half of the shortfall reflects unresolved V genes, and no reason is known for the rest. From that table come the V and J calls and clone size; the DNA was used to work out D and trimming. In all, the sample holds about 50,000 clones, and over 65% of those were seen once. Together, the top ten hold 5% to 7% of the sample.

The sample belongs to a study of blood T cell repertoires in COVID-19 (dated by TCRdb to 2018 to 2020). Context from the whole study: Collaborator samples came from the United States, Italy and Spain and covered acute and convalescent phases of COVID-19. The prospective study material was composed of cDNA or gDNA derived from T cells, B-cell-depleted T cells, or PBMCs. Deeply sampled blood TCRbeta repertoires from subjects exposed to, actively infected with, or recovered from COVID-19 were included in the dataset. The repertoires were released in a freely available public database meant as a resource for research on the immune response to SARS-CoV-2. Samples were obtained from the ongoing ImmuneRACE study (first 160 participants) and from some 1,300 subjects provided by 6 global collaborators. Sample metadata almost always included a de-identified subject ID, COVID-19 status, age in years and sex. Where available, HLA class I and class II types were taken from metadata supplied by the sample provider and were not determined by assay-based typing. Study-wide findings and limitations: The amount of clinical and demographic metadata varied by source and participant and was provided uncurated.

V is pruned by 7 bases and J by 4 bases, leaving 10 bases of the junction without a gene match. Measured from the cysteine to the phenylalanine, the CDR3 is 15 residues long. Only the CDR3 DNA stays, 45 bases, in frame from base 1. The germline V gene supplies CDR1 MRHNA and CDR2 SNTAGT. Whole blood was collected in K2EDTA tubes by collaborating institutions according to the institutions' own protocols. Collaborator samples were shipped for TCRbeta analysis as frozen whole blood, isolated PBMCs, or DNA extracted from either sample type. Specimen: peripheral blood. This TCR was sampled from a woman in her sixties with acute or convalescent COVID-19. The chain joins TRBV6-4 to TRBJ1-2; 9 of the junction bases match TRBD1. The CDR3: CASKAGQGSLYGYTF. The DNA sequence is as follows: TGTGCCAGCAAAGCGGGACAGGGCTCACTCTATGGCTACACCTTC.